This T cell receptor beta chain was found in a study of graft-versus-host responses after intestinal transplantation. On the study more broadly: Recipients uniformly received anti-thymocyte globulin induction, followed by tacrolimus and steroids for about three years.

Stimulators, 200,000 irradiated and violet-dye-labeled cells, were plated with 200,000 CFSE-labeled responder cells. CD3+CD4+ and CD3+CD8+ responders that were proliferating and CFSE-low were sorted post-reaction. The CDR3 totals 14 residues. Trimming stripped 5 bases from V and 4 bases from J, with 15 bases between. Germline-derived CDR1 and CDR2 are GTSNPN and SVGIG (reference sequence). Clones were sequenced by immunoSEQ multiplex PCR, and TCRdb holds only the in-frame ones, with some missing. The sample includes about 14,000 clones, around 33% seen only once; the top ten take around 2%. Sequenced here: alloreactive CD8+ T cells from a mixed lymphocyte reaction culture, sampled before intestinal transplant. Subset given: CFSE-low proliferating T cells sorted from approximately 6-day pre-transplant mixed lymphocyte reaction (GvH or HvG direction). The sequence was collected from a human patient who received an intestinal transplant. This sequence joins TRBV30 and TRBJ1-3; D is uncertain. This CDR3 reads CAWDHAGIGNTIYF. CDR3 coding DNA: TGTGCCTGGGACCACGCCGGGATCGGAAACACCATATATTTT.